This T cell receptor (beta chain) derives from a study of T cell responses to AZD1222 COVID-19 vaccine. Findings and caveats of the study: Most donors were white British and more were female, and clonal diversity was possibly underestimated.

Points on this clone: The antigen remains undetermined.

The repertoire was sequenced with immunoSEQ multiplex PCR; TCRdb's copy has only in-frame clones and lacks some. Here the sample spans about 150,000 clones, less than 95% being singletons. This CDR3 region has 12 residues. The germline V and J ends were trimmed by 3 bases and 4 bases, with 6 bases remaining between them. The rearrangement joins TRBV12-3 or TRBV12-4 to TRBJ1-2; no firm D call. This TCR was recovered from an adult who received the AZD1222 COVID-19 vaccine. The sequencing here drew on peripheral blood, taken 28 days after the second AZD1222 dose. This chain's CDR3 is CASSFVAYGYTF. The CDR3 nucleotides are TGTGCCAGCAGTTTCGTCGCCTATGGCTACACCTTC.